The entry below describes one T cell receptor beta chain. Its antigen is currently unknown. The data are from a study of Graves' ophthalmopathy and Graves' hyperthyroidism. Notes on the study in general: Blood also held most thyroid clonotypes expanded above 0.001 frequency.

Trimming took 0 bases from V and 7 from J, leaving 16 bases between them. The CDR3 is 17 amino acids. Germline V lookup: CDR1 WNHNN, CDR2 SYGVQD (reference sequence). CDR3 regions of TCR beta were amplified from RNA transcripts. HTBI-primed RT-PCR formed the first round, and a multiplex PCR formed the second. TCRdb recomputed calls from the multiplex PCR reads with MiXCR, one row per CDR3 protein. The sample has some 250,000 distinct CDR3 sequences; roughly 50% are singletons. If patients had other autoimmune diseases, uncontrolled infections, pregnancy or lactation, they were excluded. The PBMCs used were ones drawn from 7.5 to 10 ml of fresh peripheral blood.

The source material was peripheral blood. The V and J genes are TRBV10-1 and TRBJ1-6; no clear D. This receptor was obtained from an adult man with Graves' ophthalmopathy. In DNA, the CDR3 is TGCGCCAGCAGTGAGTCGATTGCGGGGAGTGGGAATTCACCCCTCCACTTT. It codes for CASSESIAGSGNSPLHF.